The 4 T cell receptor beta chains presented below share a single source sample, sequenced in a study of cytomegalovirus exposure and HLA in healthy donors. The primer mix had 60 Vbeta and 13 Jbeta primers. Repertoires were generated with immunoSEQ multiplex PCR, while TCRdb's copy carries only in-frame clones and drops some. The specimen's table records around 40,000 clones. Sample: PBMCs. These receptors all stem from a human donor in good health.

Points on this clone: The junction and the germline gene differ at one end; a read error may be behind it. This chain connects TRBV7-8 to TRBJ2-3, with TRBD2 as a possible D gene (6 bases). CDR1 is SGHVS, CDR2 FQNEAQ, per germline. This CDR3 is built from 17 residues. The CDR3 coding sequence is TGTGCCAGCAGCTTAGACCTGGGGGAGGCCGGCACAGATAAGCAGTATTTT. Encoded protein: CASSLDLGEAGTDKQYF. The full variable domain, rest sourced from reference TRBV7-8 and TRBJ2-3, is GAGVSQSPRYKVAKRGQDVALRCDPISGHVSLFWYQQALGQGPEFLTYFQNEAQLDKSGLPSDRFFAERPEGSVSTLKIQRTQQEDSAVYLCASSLDLGEAGTDKQYFGPGTRLTVL.

V gene TRBV2 combines with J gene TRBJ2-7; D is possibly TRBD1 (6 bases). Deletions cut 6 bases from V and 2 bases from J, with 11 bases between. The CDR3 contains 13 residues. Germline V gene sequence: CDR1 SNHLY, CDR2 FYNNEI. The CDR3 here is CASRSGQAYEQYF. In DNA form, the CDR3 reads TGTGCCAGCAGGTCGGGACAAGCCTACGAGCAGTACTTC.

The V gene is TRBV7-9, the J gene TRBJ2-3; TRBD2 matches 7 bases. Trimming cost V 3 bases and J 0 bases; bases outside gene matches: 3. The CDR3 sequence is 15 residues long. The germline gives CDR1 SEHNR, CDR2 FQNEAQ (reference sequence). The CDR3 region is CASSFQRGSTDTQYF. For the CDR3, the DNA is TGTGCCAGCAGCTTTCAGCGGGGCAGCACAGATACGCAGTATTTT.

This chain links TRBV6-1 with TRBJ1-5; D is perhaps TRBD1 (6 bases). Deletions cut 6 bases from V and 6 bases from J, with 15 bases between. Germline assignment: CDR1 MNHNS and CDR2 SASEGT. The CDR3 loop spans 14 amino acids. The chain's CDR3 is CASSLSGGAQPQHF. The CDR3 bases are TGTGCCAGCAGCCTCTCGGGGGGGGCTCAGCCCCAGCATTTT.